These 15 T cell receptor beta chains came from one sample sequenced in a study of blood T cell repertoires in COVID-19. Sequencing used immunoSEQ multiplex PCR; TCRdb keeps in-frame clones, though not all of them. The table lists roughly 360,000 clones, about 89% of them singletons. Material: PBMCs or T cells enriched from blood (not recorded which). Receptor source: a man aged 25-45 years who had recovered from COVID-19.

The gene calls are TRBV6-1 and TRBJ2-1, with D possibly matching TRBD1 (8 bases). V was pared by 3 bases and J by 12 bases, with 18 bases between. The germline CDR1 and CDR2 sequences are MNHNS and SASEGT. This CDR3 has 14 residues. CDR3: CASSDPWTGRGQFF. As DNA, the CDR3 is TGTGCCAGCAGTGACCCATGGACAGGGAGGGGGCAGTTCTTC.

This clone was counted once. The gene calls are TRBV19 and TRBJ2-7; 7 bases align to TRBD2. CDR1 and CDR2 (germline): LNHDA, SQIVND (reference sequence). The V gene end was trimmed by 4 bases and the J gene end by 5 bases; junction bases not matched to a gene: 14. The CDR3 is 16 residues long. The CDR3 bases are TGTGCCAGTAGTAAGCGGGAAACAGTCACCTACCACGAGCAGTACTTC. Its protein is CASSKRETVTYHEQYF.

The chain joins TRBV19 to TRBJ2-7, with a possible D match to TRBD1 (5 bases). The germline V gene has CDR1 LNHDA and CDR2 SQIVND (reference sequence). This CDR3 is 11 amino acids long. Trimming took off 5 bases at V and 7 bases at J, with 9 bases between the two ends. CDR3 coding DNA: TGTGCCAGTAGTCAGGGCCGGGAGCAGTACTTC. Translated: CASSQGREQYF. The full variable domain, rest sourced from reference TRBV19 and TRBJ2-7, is DGGITQSPKYLFRKEGQNVTLSCEQNLNHDAMYWYRQDPGQGLRLIYYSQIVNDFQKGDIAEGYSVSREKKESFPLTVTSAQKNPTAFYLCASSQGREQYFGPGTRLTVT.

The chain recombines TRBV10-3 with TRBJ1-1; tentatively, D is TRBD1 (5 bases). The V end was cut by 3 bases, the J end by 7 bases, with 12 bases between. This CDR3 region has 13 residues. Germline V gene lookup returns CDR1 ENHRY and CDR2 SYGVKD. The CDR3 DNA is TGTGCCATCAGTGACGGGAGGGGCGGTGAAGCTTTCTTT. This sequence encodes CAISDGRGGEAFF.

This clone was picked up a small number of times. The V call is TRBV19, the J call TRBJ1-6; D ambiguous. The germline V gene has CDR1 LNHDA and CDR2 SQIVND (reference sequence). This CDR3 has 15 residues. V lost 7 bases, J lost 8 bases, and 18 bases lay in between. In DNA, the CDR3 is TGTGCCAGTACCCCAGTGGTAGGGAGGTATTCACCCCTCCACTTT. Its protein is CASTPVVGRYSPLHF. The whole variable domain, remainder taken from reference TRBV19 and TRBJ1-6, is DGGITQSPKYLFRKEGQNVTLSCEQNLNHDAMYWYRQDPGQGLRLIYYSQIVNDFQKGDIAEGYSVSREKKESFPLTVTSAQKNPTAFYLCASTPVVGRYSPLHFGNGTRLTVT.

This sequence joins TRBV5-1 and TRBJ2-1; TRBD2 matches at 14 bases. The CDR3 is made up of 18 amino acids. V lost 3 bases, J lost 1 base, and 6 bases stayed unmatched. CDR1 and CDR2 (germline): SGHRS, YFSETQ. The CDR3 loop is CASSSPTSGGVSYNEQFF. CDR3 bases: TGCGCCAGCAGCTCACCGACTAGCGGGGGGGTATCCTACAATGAGCAGTTCTTC.

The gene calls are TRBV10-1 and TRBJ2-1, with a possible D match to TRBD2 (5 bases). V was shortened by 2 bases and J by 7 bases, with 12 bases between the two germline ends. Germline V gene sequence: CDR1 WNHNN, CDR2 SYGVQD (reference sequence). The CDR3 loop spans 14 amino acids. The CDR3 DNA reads TGCGCCAGCAGTGAGACCCCCGGGATGAATGAGCAGTTCTTC. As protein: CASSETPGMNEQFF.

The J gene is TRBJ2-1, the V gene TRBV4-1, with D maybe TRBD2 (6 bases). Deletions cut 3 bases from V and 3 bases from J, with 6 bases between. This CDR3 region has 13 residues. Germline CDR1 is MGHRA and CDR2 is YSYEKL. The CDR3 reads CASSQGGYNEQFF. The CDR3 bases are TGCGCCAGCAGCCAGGGGGGCTACAATGAGCAGTTCTTC.

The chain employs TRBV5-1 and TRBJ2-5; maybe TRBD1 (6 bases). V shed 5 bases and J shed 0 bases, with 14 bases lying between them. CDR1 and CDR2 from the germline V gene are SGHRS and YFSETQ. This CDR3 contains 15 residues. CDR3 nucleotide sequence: TGCGCCAGCAGTCCGGGCGACAGGTACCAAGAGACCCAGTACTTC. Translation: CASSPGDRYQETQYF.

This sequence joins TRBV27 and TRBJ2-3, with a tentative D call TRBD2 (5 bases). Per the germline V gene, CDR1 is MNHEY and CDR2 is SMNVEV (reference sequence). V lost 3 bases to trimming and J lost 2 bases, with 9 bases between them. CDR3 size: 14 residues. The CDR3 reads CASSLGADTDTQYF. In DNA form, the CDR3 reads TGTGCCAGCAGTTTGGGAGCAGACACAGATACGCAGTATTTT.

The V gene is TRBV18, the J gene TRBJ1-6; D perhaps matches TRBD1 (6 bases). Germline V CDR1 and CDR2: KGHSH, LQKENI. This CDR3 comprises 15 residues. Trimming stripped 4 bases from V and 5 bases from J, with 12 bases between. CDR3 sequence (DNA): TGTGCCAGCTCACGCGCAGGGGCAGATAATTCACCCCTCCACTTT. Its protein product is CASSRAGADNSPLHF.

CDR3 bases: TGTGCCAGCAGCTCCGCCTTTGGGGGGTATCGCGAGCAGTACTTC. Its translation is CASSSAFGGYREQYF. The J gene is TRBJ2-7, the V gene TRBV5-5; D possibly corresponds to TRBD2 (6 bases). From germline, CDR1 is SGHKS and CDR2 YYEKEE (reference sequence). V shed 3 bases and J shed 6 bases, with 19 bases lying between them. This CDR3 has 15 residues. The full variable domain, completed using reference TRBV5-5 and TRBJ2-7, is DAGVTQSPTHLIKTRGQQVTLRCSPISGHKSVSWYQQVLGQGPQFIFQYYEKEERGRGNFPDRFSARQFPNYSSELNVNALLLGDSALYLCASSSAFGGYREQYFGPGTRLTVT.

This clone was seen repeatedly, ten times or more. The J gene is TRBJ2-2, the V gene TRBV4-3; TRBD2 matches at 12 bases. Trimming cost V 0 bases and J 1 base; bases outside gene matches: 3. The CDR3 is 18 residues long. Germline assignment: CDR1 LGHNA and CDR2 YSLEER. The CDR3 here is CASSQDTLAGGNTGELFF. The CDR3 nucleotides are TGCGCCAGCAGCCAAGACACACTAGCGGGGGGGAACACCGGGGAGCTGTTTTTT.

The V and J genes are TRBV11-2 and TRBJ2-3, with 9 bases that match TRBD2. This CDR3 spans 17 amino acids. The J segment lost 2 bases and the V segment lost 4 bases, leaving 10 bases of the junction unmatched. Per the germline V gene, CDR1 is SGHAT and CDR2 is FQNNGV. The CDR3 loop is CASSSGAAGGVTDTQYF. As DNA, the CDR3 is TGTGCCAGCAGCTCTGGAGCAGCGGGGGGCGTCACAGATACGCAGTATTTT.

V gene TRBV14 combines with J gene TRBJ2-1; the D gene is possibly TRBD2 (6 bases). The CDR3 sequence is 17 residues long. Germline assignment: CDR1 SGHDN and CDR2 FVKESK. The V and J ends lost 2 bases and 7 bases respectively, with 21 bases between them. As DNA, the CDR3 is TGTGCCAGCAGCCAAATCGGGGGACGAGTACGGGGAAATGAGCAGTTCTTC. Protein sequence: CASSQIGGRVRGNEQFF.